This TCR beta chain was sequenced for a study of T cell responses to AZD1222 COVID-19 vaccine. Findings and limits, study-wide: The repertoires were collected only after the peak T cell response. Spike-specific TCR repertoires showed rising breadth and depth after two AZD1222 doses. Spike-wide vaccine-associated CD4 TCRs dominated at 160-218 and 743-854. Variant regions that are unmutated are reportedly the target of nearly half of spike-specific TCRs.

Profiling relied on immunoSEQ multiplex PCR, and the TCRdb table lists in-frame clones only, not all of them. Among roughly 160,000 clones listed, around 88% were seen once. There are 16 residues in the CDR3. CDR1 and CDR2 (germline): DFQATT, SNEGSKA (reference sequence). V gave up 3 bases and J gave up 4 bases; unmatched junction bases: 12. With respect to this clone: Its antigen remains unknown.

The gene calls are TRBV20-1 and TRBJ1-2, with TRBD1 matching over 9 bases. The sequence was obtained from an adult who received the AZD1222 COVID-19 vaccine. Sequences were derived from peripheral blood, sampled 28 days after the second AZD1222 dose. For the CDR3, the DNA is TGCAGTGCTAGTAGGGACAGGGCTCCACAGTCCTATGGCTACACCTTC. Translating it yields CSASRDRAPQSYGYTF.